This TCR beta chain was profiled in a study of CD8 T cells in ankylosing spondylitis. TCRdb redid the calling of the 5' RACE reads with MiXCR, one entry per CDR3 protein. The table includes 200,000 to 250,000 distinct CDR3 sequences, 25% to 30% detected once. V dropped 7 bases and J dropped 7; count of bases not matched to a gene: 8. The CDR3 spans 15 residues. General study findings and limits: Several of the motif variants were reported before in synovial fluid and blood from reactive arthritis.

Comment on this clonotype: No antigen is known for it.

The chain is built from TRBV12-3 or TRBV12-4 and TRBJ1-6; TRBD1 aligns across 9 bases. Sequencing was done on a sample of blood, either unsorted or a sorted T cell fraction (not recorded which). The clonotype was recovered from a male donor with ankylosing spondylitis or in good health (not recorded which). DNA for the CDR3: TGTGCCAGCAAACTCCGGGACAGGGCAAATTCACCCCTCCACTTT. The encoded protein is CASKLRDRANSPLHF.